Listed below are T cell receptor beta chains from one sample, sequenced in a study of tumor-infiltrating lymphocytes in localized non-small cell lung cancer. Profiled with immunoSEQ multiplex PCR; TCRdb holds only in-frame clones, not every one. Of fewer than 8,000 clones in the sample, around 77% were seen once. Source material: lung tumor tissue. These receptors were taken from a human donor with non-small cell lung cancer. CDR3s include the opening cysteine and the closing phenylalanine or tryptophan. D genes are given only for firm matches. The size field is filled for only some rows; it gives once, few, many or a size class.

abundance,d_gene,v_gene,j_gene,CDR3nt,CDR3aa
.,TRBD2,TRBV10-1,TRBJ2-5,TGCGCCAGCAGTGGGGGCGCAGCGGGAGAGCAAGAGACCCAGTACTTC,CASSGGAAGEQETQYF
.,TRBD1,TRBV30,TRBJ2-2,TGTGCCTGGAGTGGCCAGGGGGCCGGGGAGCTGTTTTTT,CAWSGQGAGELFF
.,TRBD2,TRBV5-1,TRBJ2-3,TGCGCCAGCAGCTTGATTAGCGGGACTACAGATACGCAGTATTTT,CASSLISGTTDTQYF
once,TRBD1,TRBV7-2,TRBJ1-6,TGTGCCAGCAGCTTAGCTCCGACAGGGAGGAATTCACCCTTCCACTTT,CASSLAPTGRNSPFHF
few,.,TRBV28,TRBJ1-4,TGTGCCAGCAGTTCGGCGTTTGCAACTAATGAAAAACTGTTTTTT,CASSSAFATNEKLFF
.,TRBD2,TRBV5-4,TRBJ2-7,TGTGCCAGCAGCGGGGGACTAGCGGGAGCCCACGAGCAGTACTTC,CASSGGLAGAHEQYF
.,.,TRBV5-4,TRBJ2-5,TGTGCCAGCAGCCTTGGGGGGAGGGAGACCCAGTACTTC,CASSLGGRETQYF
.,.,TRBV18,TRBJ2-1,TGTGCCAGCTCACCACCGACTAGGTGGGATGAGCAGTTCTTC,CASSPPTRWDEQFF
.,.,TRBV5-1,TRBJ2-1,TGCGCCAGCAGCTTGCAAGTCGACCAGGAGCAGTTCTTC,CASSLQVDQEQFF
.,.,TRBV27,TRBJ1-1,TGTGCCAGCAGTTTACCCCTACAGGGAGGTGGAAGTGAAGCTTTCTTT,CASSLPLQGGGSEAFF
few,.,TRBV11-3,TRBJ2-5,TGTGCCAGCAGCTTAGGCTCGGCAGGGCCACAAGAGACCCAGTACTTC,CASSLGSAGPQETQYF
.,.,TRBV6-1,TRBJ1-2,TGTGCCAGCCGTAAGCCCGGGGGGGGCAACTATGGCTACACCTTC,CASRKPGGGNYGYTF
.,.,TRBV6-1,TRBJ1-4,TGTGCCAGCACAGGGACCACTAATGAAAAACTGTTTTTT,CASTGTTNEKLFF
.,.,TRBV2,TRBJ1-1,TGTGCCAGCAGACCGAACACTGAAGCTTTCTTT,CASRPNTEAFF
few,TRBD1,TRBV27,TRBJ1-6,TGTGCCAGCAGTCCCTTACCTACACAGGGGGTAGCATCACCCCTCCACTTT,CASSPLPTQGVASPLHF
.,.,TRBV30,TRBJ2-3,TGTGCCTGGAGTGTGGGCGGGGGCACAGATACGCAGTATTTT,CAWSVGGGTDTQYF
.,.,TRBV5-1,TRBJ2-1,TGCGCCAGCAGCTCTGGATCCCTTGGTGGTGAGCAGTTCTTC,CASSSGSLGGEQFF
.,TRBD2,TRBV5-8,TRBJ2-3,TGTGCCAGCAGCTTGAGAGCGGGGGGTGGAGATACGCAGTATTTT,CASSLRAGGGDTQYF
few,.,TRBV7-9,TRBJ2-2,TGTGCCAGCAGCTTGATCGGGGGGCGGTCCGGGGAGCTGTTTTTT,CASSLIGGRSGELFF
.,TRBD1,TRBV19,TRBJ2-5,TGTGCCAGTACTAGGACAGGGCTCCAGGGAGCGACCCAGTACTTC,CASTRTGLQGATQYF
.,.,TRBV7-9,TRBJ1-5,TGTGCCAGCAGCTTAGTGGGGTTCGGTCAGCCCCAGCATTTT,CASSLVGFGQPQHF
.,TRBD1,TRBV18,TRBJ2-6,TGTGCCAGCTCACCACAGACAGGGGGTGGCTCTGGGGCCAACGTCCTGACTTTC,CASSPQTGGGSGANVLTF
.,.,TRBV19,TRBJ2-1,TGTGCCAGTAGGCCCCTCCTTGGCTACAATGAGCAGTTCTTC,CASRPLLGYNEQFF
once,.,TRBV5-8,TRBJ2-1,TGTGCCAGCAGCCCCAACAGGGGAGGATACAATGAGCAGTTCTTC,CASSPNRGGYNEQFF
.,.,TRBV28,TRBJ2-7,TGTGCCAGCTCTGGGGTCAGACCCTACGAGCAGTACTTC,CASSGVRPYEQYF